Each of the 21 T cell receptor beta chains below was sequenced from the same sample in a study of CD8+CD57+ T cells in acquired aplastic anemia. Both TCR beta VDJ combination and CDR3 sequence profiling were carried out. Genomic DNA was the template for this profiling. Each CDR3 protein is one row after TCRdb ran MiXCR on the reads. The sample lists approximately 470,000 distinct CDR3 sequences; around 32% were seen once. Patients chosen for sequencing had CD8+CD57+ cells that had expanded, as shown by flow cytometry. The sequenced sample consisted of sorted CD4+, CD8+, or CD8+CD57+ T cells (not recorded which) from PBMCs. These receptor sequences come from a human donor with aplastic anemia.

The rearrangement uses TRBV2 and TRBJ2-5, with D tentatively TRBD1 (5 bases). This CDR3 region has 15 residues. Germline loops: CDR1 SNHLY, CDR2 FYNNEI. V lost 5 bases, J lost 0 bases, and 13 bases lay in between. The CDR3 DNA sequence: TGTGCCAGCAGTTTAAGGGGCTTGTACCAAGAGACCCAGTACTTC. It translates to CASSLRGLYQETQYF.

This clonotype has more than one count but fewer than ten. The genes are TRBV20-1 and TRBJ2-7, with 10 bases lining up with TRBD1. Per germline, CDR1 DFQATT and CDR2 SNEGSKA (reference sequence). V lost 0 bases, J lost 3 bases, and 8 bases stayed unmatched. The CDR3 has 16 residues. The CDR3 sequence is CSARELSGTGVYEQYF. The DNA for the CDR3 is TGCAGTGCTAGAGAATTGTCCGGGACAGGGGTCTACGAGCAGTACTTC.

This clonotype was found many times. The genes are TRBV2 and TRBJ2-2; possibly TRBD2 for D (5 bases). The V gene's germline CDR1 is SNHLY and CDR2 FYNNEI. This CDR3 has 15 amino acids. Between the trimmed V and J ends, which lost 2 bases and 1 base, there was a span of 8 bases. The CDR3 sequence is CASSEFGGNTGELFF. CDR3 nucleotides: TGTGCCAGCAGTGAATTTGGAGGGAACACCGGGGAGCTGTTTTTT.

There are many counts of this clonotype. V usage is TRBV9 and J usage is TRBJ1-2; TRBD1 matches at 7 bases. Germline V gene lookup returns CDR1 SGDLS and CDR2 YYNGEE. V shed 4 bases and J 8 bases; nucleotides not matched to a gene: 8. The CDR3 runs 13 residues. CDR3 DNA sequence: TGTGCCAGCAGCAGGGACAGTCCCCTCGGCTACACCTTC. It encodes CASSRDSPLGYTF.

This clonotype was seen ten or more times. The chain is built from TRBV7-2 and TRBJ2-7, with D perhaps TRBD2 (5 bases). Germline V gene data show CDR1 as SGHTA and CDR2 as FQGNSA. Trimming took 5 bases from V and 0 from J, leaving 11 bases between them. The CDR3 sequence is 14 residues long. The CDR3 DNA is TGTGCCAGCAGCCCCTCGCTAGCCTCCTACGAGCAGTACTTC. It codes for CASSPSLASYEQYF.

The gene calls are TRBV25-1 and TRBJ1-1; unclear D gene. CDR3 length: 13 amino acids. The germline V and J ends were trimmed by 2 bases and 6 bases, with 10 bases remaining between them. The germline V gene encodes CDR1 MGHDK and CDR2 SYGVNS. CDR3 nucleotide sequence: TGTGCCAGCAGTGAAGCTGGGGTCGCTGAAGCTTTCTTT. Its translation is CASSEAGVAEAFF.

In this sample, this clonotype turned up many times. CDR3 sequence: CASSGGANYGYTF. DNA for the CDR3: TGTGCCAGCAGCGGAGGGGCTAACTATGGCTACACCTTC. This chain links TRBV11-2 with TRBJ1-2; D perhaps matches TRBD1 (5 bases). This CDR3 has 13 amino acids. The V gene lost 5 bases and the J gene lost 0 bases, with 7 bases spanning the gap. Germline V lookup: CDR1 SGHAT, CDR2 FQNNGV.

The chain has TRBV25-1 and TRBJ1-1, with a tentative D call TRBD1 (5 bases). V was pared by 6 bases and J by 1 base, with 15 bases between. The CDR3 has 15 residues. Germline loops: CDR1 MGHDK, CDR2 SYGVNS. CDR3 coding DNA: TGTGCCAGCAGCTTAGATTTGAGGGGGAACACTGAAGCTTTCTTT. Translation gives CASSLDLRGNTEAFF.

A few counts support this clonotype. The germline gene is not matched at one end of the junction; a read error may be the cause. The chain has TRBV5-6 and TRBJ1-1; D unclear. CDR1 is SGHDT and CDR2 is YYEEEE in the germline V gene. CDR3 size: 13 residues. CDR3 sequence reads: CACRRQLNTEAFF. CDR3 in DNA: TGTGCCTGCAGGAGGCAATTGAACACTGAAGCTTTCTTT.

This CDR3 reads CASSVHRGSEGYTF. CDR3 DNA sequence: TGTGCCAGCAGTGTACACAGGGGATCGGAGGGCTACACCTTC. V gene TRBV2 combines with J gene TRBJ1-2, with 7 nucleotides matching TRBD1. Germline CDR1 is SNHLY and CDR2 is FYNNEI. V gave up 4 bases and J gave up 8 bases; unmatched junction bases: 10. CDR3 length: 14 amino acids.

This clonotype was recorded many times. This chain links TRBV11-2 with TRBJ2-7, with no clear D. The germline V gene has CDR1 SGHAT and CDR2 FQNNGV. The ends were cut back, 1 base at V and 3 bases at J, with 10 bases in the middle. CDR3 length equals 14 residues. CDR3 sequence: CASSLVVPNYEQYF. The CDR3 bases are TGTGCCAGCAGCTTAGTGGTACCCAACTACGAGCAGTACTTC.

The chain couples TRBV9 to TRBJ2-2; D gene uncertain. Trimming took 2 bases from V and 0 from J, leaving 8 bases between them. This CDR3 is built from 15 residues. In germline, CDR1 is SGDLS, CDR2 YYNGEE. CDR3 in DNA: TGTGCCAGCAGCGTCTTTAGAGCGAACACCGGGGAGCTGTTTTTT. This gives the protein CASSVFRANTGELFF.

This clonotype was picked up many times. The rearrangement uses TRBV7-2 and TRBJ1-2; tentative D call: TRBD1 (6 bases). CDR1 and CDR2 (germline): SGHTA, FQGNSA. V dropped 5 bases and J dropped 1 base, with 11 bases sitting between them. The CDR3 has 14 amino acids. CDR3 sequence reads: CASSPGRGNYGYTF. CDR3 DNA sequence: TGTGCCAGCAGCCCGGGCAGGGGTAACTATGGCTACACCTTC.

This clonotype appeared many times. The chain joins TRBV19 to TRBJ1-5; 9 nucleotides line up with TRBD1. Trimming at V came to 6 bases and at J to 8 bases, leaving 5 bases not matched to a gene. Germline values: CDR1 LNHDA, CDR2 SQIVND (reference sequence). This CDR3 is 13 amino acids long. The CDR3 nucleotides read TGTGCCAGTAGGGGGGACAGGGAGAAGCCCCAGCATTTT. Protein product: CASRGDREKPQHF.

The chain uses TRBV6-5 and TRBJ2-7; D possibly corresponds to TRBD2 (5 bases). The ends were cut back, 2 bases at V and 7 bases at J, with 12 bases in the middle. The CDR3 is made up of 13 amino acids. Germline-derived CDR1 and CDR2 are MNHEY and SVGAGI. DNA of the CDR3: TGTGCCAGCAGTTACAGGTCGGGGTTAGAGCAGTACTTC. Its protein is CASSYRSGLEQYF.

Ten or more counts support this clonotype. The chain uses TRBV24-1 and TRBJ1-5, with a tentative D call TRBD1 (6 bases). CDR1 and CDR2 from the germline V gene are KGHDR and SFDVKD. The CDR3 runs 17 residues. The V and J ends lost 4 bases and 0 bases respectively, with 15 bases between them. CDR3 in DNA: TGTGCCACCAGTGAGGGGCGGACAGAATATAGCAATCAGCCCCAGCATTTT. This gives the protein CATSEGRTEYSNQPQHF.

This clonotype was counted only a few times. J is TRBJ2-2 and V is TRBV6-1, with 8 bases identical to TRBD1. The CDR3 is 15 amino acids. V shed 6 bases and J 7 bases; nucleotides not matched to a gene: 10. CDR1 and CDR2 from the germline V gene are MNHNS and SASEGT. In nucleotides, the CDR3 is TGTGCCAGCAGCAAACGACAGGGGTTCGGCGGGGAGCTGTTTTTT. Amino acids: CASSKRQGFGGELFF.

This clonotype was seen many times. V and J are TRBV29-1 and TRBJ2-3; 8 bases are shared with TRBD2. The trim removed 4 bases at V and 0 bases at J, leaving 12 bases unmatched. This CDR3 comprises 17 residues. CDR1 is SQVTM, CDR2 ANQGSEA, per germline. CDR3 coding DNA: TGCAGCGTTGGTTCGGGGGGGGTGGTTTCTAGCACAGATACGCAGTATTTT. It yields the protein CSVGSGGVVSSTDTQYF.

This chain joins TRBV24-1 and TRBJ1-2; the match to TRBD1 covers 9 bases. V shed 4 bases, J shed 6 bases, and the junction held 8 bases outside the gene matches. Germline V gene data show CDR1 as KGHDR and CDR2 as SFDVKD. This CDR3 has 15 amino acids. The CDR3 DNA reads TGTGCCACCAGTGAACCCGGGACAGGGACCCATGGCTACACCTTC. Its protein product is CATSEPGTGTHGYTF.

Only a few counts were recorded for this clonotype. The gene calls are TRBV7-3 and TRBJ2-5, with 8 bases matching TRBD1. Germline lookup yields CDR1 SGHTA and CDR2 FQGTGA. The CDR3 extends over 15 amino acids. Trimming removed 4 bases from V and 3 bases from J; junction bases left unmatched: 7. DNA of the CDR3: TGTGCCAGCAGCTCGCCCGCGGACAGGGAAGAGACCCAGTACTTC. This encodes CASSSPADREETQYF.

This clonotype was seen a handful of times. The chain couples TRBV2 to TRBJ2-1; 7 bases line up with TRBD1. CDR3 size: 14 residues. CDR1 and CDR2 (germline): SNHLY, FYNNEI. V was pared by 6 bases and J by 8 bases, with 10 bases of the junction left unmatched. CDR3 coding DNA: TGTGCCAGCAGCCTGGGACAGTCTGGTCATGAGCAGTTCTTC. Translation: CASSLGQSGHEQFF.